A single sample is the source of the 32 T cell receptor beta chains below, sequenced in a study of T cell changes during pregnancy in multiple sclerosis. The assay was immunoSEQ multiplex PCR, and TCRdb's table has in-frame clones only and misses some. The data contain fewer than 85,000 clones, 93% of them singletons. The material sequenced was peripheral blood, taken after pregnancy. Source of these receptors: a female donor in good health, enrolled as a control in a pregnancy study.

This chain uses TRBV9 with TRBJ2-1; TRBD2 agrees at 7 bases. V was clipped by 3 bases and J by 7 bases; unmatched bases: 16. Germline V gene data show CDR1 as SGDLS and CDR2 as YYNGEE. The CDR3 sequence is 17 residues long. CDR3 coding DNA: TGTGCCAGCAGCGCCCGGGCGGGAGAGCGTGTTCGGAATGAGCAGTTCTTC. Amino acid sequence: CASSARAGERVRNEQFF.

The chain is built from TRBV30 and TRBJ2-3, with 8 positions matching TRBD1. The CDR3 length is 14 residues. V gave up 4 bases and J gave up 5 bases; unmatched junction bases: 8. Germline V gives CDR1 GTSNPN, CDR2 SVGIG (reference sequence). The DNA of the CDR3 is TGTGCCTGGATTAGGCAGGGGGCGGGAGATACGCAGTATTTT. This codes for CAWIRQGAGDTQYF.

This clone was found once. J is TRBJ2-3 and V is TRBV7-2, with 8 bases aligning to TRBD1. Germline trimming cut 5 bases from V and 2 bases from J; bases unmatched to any gene: 6. The CDR3 covers 15 residues. Per germline, CDR1 SGHTA and CDR2 FQGNSA. The CDR3 nucleotides read TGTGCCAGCAGCCCCGGACAGGGTTTCACAGATACGCAGTATTTT. Protein: CASSPGQGFTDTQYF.

The rearrangement links TRBV5-3 to TRBJ1-5; 10 positions match TRBD1. TRBV5-3 belongs to the ORF category, with a function that is uncertain. J was trimmed by 5 bases and V by 3 bases; bases with no gene match: 5. The CDR3 runs 15 residues. CDR3 sequence: CARSWGTGEHQPQHF. The CDR3 nucleotides are TGTGCCAGAAGCTGGGGGACAGGGGAACATCAGCCCCAGCATTTT.

The chain employs TRBV30 and TRBJ1-2, with TRBD1 matching 7 bases. CDR1 is GTSNPN, CDR2 SVGIG, per germline (reference sequence). The trim removed 2 bases at V and 6 bases at J, leaving 6 bases unmatched. The CDR3 length is 13 residues. CDR3 residues: CAWSSEGANGYTF. The CDR3 DNA is TGTGCCTGGAGTTCCGAGGGGGCGAATGGCTACACCTTC.

This chain links TRBV11-2 with TRBJ2-5; D is unclear. The V end was cut by 1 base, the J end by 5 bases, with 5 bases between. The CDR3 sequence is 12 residues long. CDR1 SGHAT and CDR2 FQNNGV come from the germline V gene. The CDR3: CASSLVQETQYF. The CDR3 nucleotides read TGTGCCAGCAGCTTAGTTCAGGAGACCCAGTACTTC.

This chain uses TRBV27 with TRBJ1-1; TRBD1 might be the D (6 bases). This CDR3 has 16 amino acids. Trimming left V 4 bases short and J 1 base short, with 16 bases between. Germline CDR1 is MNHEY and CDR2 is SMNVEV (reference sequence). CDR3 nucleotide sequence: TGTGCCAGCAGTTCTCGGCAGGGGCGGCAGAACACTGAAGCTTTCTTT. Translated: CASSSRQGRQNTEAFF.

The rearrangement uses TRBV6-1 and TRBJ1-5; possibly TRBD1 for D (6 bases). Germline V gene data show CDR1 as MNHNS and CDR2 as SASEGT. The ends were cut back, 6 bases at V and 5 bases at J, with 17 bases in the middle. The CDR3 is 15 residues long. The CDR3 spells CASSLRGLRDQPQHF. In DNA form, the CDR3 reads TGTGCCAGCAGCTTAAGGGGGTTACGCGATCAGCCCCAGCATTTT.

V is TRBV11-3 and J is TRBJ2-1; 7 bases are a match to TRBD2. Trimming removed 4 bases from V and 7 bases from J; junction bases left unmatched: 10. The CDR3 contains 15 residues. CDR1 is SGHNT, CDR2 YENEEA, per germline. The CDR3 DNA sequence: TGTGCCAGCAGCTCTAGCAGGACTAGTAATAATGAGCAGTTCTTC. This gives the protein CASSSSRTSNNEQFF.

This sequence joins TRBV18 and TRBJ2-1, with TRBD2 matching over 13 bases. In germline, CDR1 is KGHSH, CDR2 LQKENI. J was trimmed by 8 bases and V by 6 bases; bases with no gene match: 10. This CDR3 is 16 amino acids long. The CDR3 loop reads CASSRLLAGGPDEQFF. The CDR3 region has the DNA TGTGCCAGCTCCCGACTACTAGCGGGAGGGCCTGATGAGCAGTTCTTC.

This chain uses TRBV5-1 with TRBJ1-2, with a possible D match to TRBD1 (6 bases). With 0 bases removed from V and 4 bases from J, the gap between germline ends came to 31 bases. Germline V CDR1 and CDR2: SGHRS, YFSETQ. The CDR3 is made up of 21 amino acids. CDR3 amino acids: CASSLEGNREGITKVSYGYTF. Written as DNA, the CDR3 is TGCGCCAGCAGCTTGGAGGGTAACAGGGAGGGGATTACGAAGGTGTCCTATGGCTACACCTTC.

The V call is TRBV5-1, the J call TRBJ2-1, with TRBD1 as a possible D gene (6 bases). The CDR3 is 16 amino acids. V lost 5 bases to trimming and J lost 2 bases, with 17 bases between them. Germline CDR1 SGHRS, CDR2 YFSETQ. The CDR3 DNA is TGCGCCAGCAGAATCGCTTTGGGGGCCACCTACAATGAGCAGTTCTTC. Its translation: CASRIALGATYNEQFF.

This chain connects TRBV19 to TRBJ1-1, with 7 bases lining up with TRBD1. The CDR3 covers 16 residues. V was pared by 7 bases and J by 0 bases, with 11 bases of the junction left unmatched. Germline CDR1 and CDR2: LNHDA and SQIVND (reference sequence). CDR3 residues: CASTTRTGVMNTEAFF. CDR3 bases: TGTGCCAGTACCACCCGGACAGGCGTCATGAACACTGAAGCTTTCTTT.

The rearrangement uses TRBV11-1 and TRBJ2-5; D is ambiguous. Germline lookup yields CDR1 SGHAT and CDR2 FQDESV (reference sequence). The V and J ends lost 6 bases and 2 bases respectively, with 7 bases between them. The CDR3 consists of 12 residues. The CDR3 nucleotides read TGTGCCAGCAGACAGAATCAAGAGACCCAGTACTTC. Its translation: CASRQNQETQYF.

The chain joins TRBV11-3 to TRBJ2-4, with TRBD1 matching over 7 bases. This CDR3 spans 15 amino acids. The trim removed 5 bases at V and 1 base at J, leaving 5 bases unmatched. CDR1 is SGHNT and CDR2 is YENEEA in the germline V gene. The CDR3 DNA follows: TGTGCCAGCAGCCGATCACAGGGGGCCAAAAACATTCAGTACTTC. Its protein product is CASSRSQGAKNIQYF.

This clone was recorded once. This chain connects TRBV20-1 to TRBJ1-2; 9 positions match TRBD1. V was clipped by 7 bases and J by 6 bases; unmatched bases: 0. The V gene's germline CDR1 is DFQATT and CDR2 SNEGSKA (reference sequence). CDR3 length: 10 residues. CDR3 nucleotide sequence: TGCAGTGGGACAGGGGATGGCTACACCTTC. Its translation is CSGTGDGYTF.

J is TRBJ2-6 and V is TRBV14; D ambiguous. The V gene's germline CDR1 is SGHDN and CDR2 FVKESK. V lost 0 bases to trimming and J lost 4 bases, with 13 bases between them. The CDR3 is 17 amino acids. CDR3 in DNA: TGTGCCAGCAGCCAAGAAGTCGGGTGGCCCGGGGCCAACGTCCTGACTTTC. Protein: CASSQEVGWPGANVLTF.

The CDR3 DNA reads as TGCGCCAGCAGCCAAGACAGGGGGGAGTATGGCTACACCTTC. Translated, it gives CASSQDRGEYGYTF. The chain employs TRBV4-1 and TRBJ1-2; 7 bases are a match to TRBD1. Per the germline V gene, CDR1 is MGHRA and CDR2 is YSYEKL. The CDR3 covers 14 residues. V shed 0 bases and J 5 bases; nucleotides not matched to a gene: 3.

The V gene is TRBV5-1, the J gene TRBJ2-1; TRBD2 matches at 7 bases. V shed 5 bases, J shed 6 bases, and the junction held 11 bases outside the gene matches. From germline, CDR1 is SGHRS and CDR2 YFSETQ. The CDR3 length is 15 residues. The DNA for the CDR3 is TGCGCCAGCAGGAACTTAGCTAGCGGACTCAATGAGCAGTTCTTC. Its protein product is CASRNLASGLNEQFF.

The chain has TRBV18 and TRBJ1-1; D not resolved. Per germline, CDR1 KGHSH and CDR2 LQKENI. V lost 0 bases to trimming and J lost 7 bases, with 9 bases between them. The CDR3 is 13 residues long. The CDR3 sequence: CASSPPSRVEAFF. The CDR3 DNA follows: TGTGCCAGCTCACCACCGTCACGGGTTGAAGCTTTCTTT.

This chain links TRBV6-1 with TRBJ2-3; a weak D match, TRBD1 (5 bases). Germline CDR1 is MNHNS and CDR2 is SASEGT. The CDR3 covers 15 residues. V lost 8 bases, J lost 0 bases, and 15 bases lay in between. The CDR3 DNA sequence: TGTGCCAGCCACCGACAGATACAGAGCACAGATACGCAGTATTTT. Translation gives CASHRQIQSTDTQYF.

The rearrangement uses TRBV28 and TRBJ1-2, with D hard to call. CDR1 MDHEN and CDR2 SYDVKM come from the germline V gene. V was clipped by 7 bases and J by 3 bases, with 15 bases between them. The CDR3 loop spans 14 amino acids. In nucleotides, the CDR3 is TGTGCCAGCATCAATTTAGGAGGGTACTATGGCTACACCTTC. This codes for CASINLGGYYGYTF.

The chain employs TRBV5-1 and TRBJ1-1; D is perhaps TRBD1 (5 bases). This CDR3 is 14 amino acids long. Germline CDR1 reads SGHRS; CDR2 reads YFSETQ. The V gene lost 2 bases and the J gene lost 1 base, with 9 bases spanning the gap. CDR3 DNA sequence: TGCGCCAGCAGCTTTCAGGGTCAGAACACTGAAGCTTTCTTT. This encodes CASSFQGQNTEAFF.

The rearrangement joins TRBV6-1 to TRBJ1-5; tentatively, D is TRBD1 (6 bases). The germline V gene has CDR1 MNHNS and CDR2 SASEGT. Trimming cost V 4 bases and J 6 bases, with 22 bases left between them. There are 17 residues in the CDR3. The CDR3 DNA reads TGTGCCAGCAGTGCCACAGGGTGGGGTGGCCAAGGTCAGCCCCAGCATTTT. Residues: CASSATGWGGQGQPQHF.

The sample holds one count of this clone. The V and J genes are TRBV30 and TRBJ2-7; 8 bases match TRBD1. The CDR3 spans 13 residues. Unmatched junction bases numbered 7, after V lost 6 bases and J lost 3 bases. The V gene's germline CDR1 is GTSNPN and CDR2 SVGIG (reference sequence). The CDR3 reads CACGRTGLYEQYF. DNA of the CDR3: TGTGCCTGTGGTAGGACAGGGCTCTACGAGCAGTACTTC.

In DNA form, the CDR3 reads TGTGCCAGCAGTCCCACGACAGGAAGGGGTACCGGGGAGCTGTTTTTT. This codes for CASSPTTGRGTGELFF. J is TRBJ2-2 and V is TRBV2; D may be TRBD1 (6 bases). CDR1 and CDR2 from the germline V gene are SNHLY and FYNNEI. The ends were cut back, 5 bases at V and 5 bases at J, with 18 bases in the middle. CDR3 length: 16 amino acids.

The V gene is TRBV7-9, the J gene TRBJ2-1; 7 bases align to TRBD1. This CDR3 has 15 amino acids. V gave up 3 bases and J gave up 6 bases; unmatched junction bases: 8. The germline V gene has CDR1 SEHNR and CDR2 FQNEAQ (reference sequence). Here the CDR3 reads CASSFGQSGGNEQFF. Written as DNA, the CDR3 is TGTGCCAGCAGCTTCGGACAATCAGGGGGCAATGAGCAGTTCTTC.

J is TRBJ2-3 and V is TRBV5-6; a possible D gene is TRBD1 (6 bases). The length of the CDR3 is 14 residues. The germline V gene encodes CDR1 SGHDT and CDR2 YYEEEE. V was pared by 4 bases and J by 6 bases, with 15 bases between. DNA for the CDR3: TGTGCCAGCAGCCCTGCTGGGGGCGCGGATACGCAGTATTTT. It yields the protein CASSPAGGADTQYF.

CDR3 coding DNA: TGTGCCAGCAGGCCCAGGACAGTGATGGCCAACGTCCTGACTTTC. Translated, it gives CASRPRTVMANVLTF. The chain couples TRBV28 to TRBJ2-6; D is possibly TRBD1 (6 bases). Between the trimmed V and J ends, which lost 6 bases and 6 bases, there was a span of 15 bases. The germline V gene has CDR1 MDHEN and CDR2 SYDVKM. The length of the CDR3 is 15 residues.

The genes are TRBV4-2 and TRBJ2-5; weak D call: TRBD2 (5 bases). The V and J ends lost 1 base and 1 base respectively, with 7 bases between them. The CDR3 covers 14 residues. The germline CDR1 and CDR2 sequences are LGHNA and YNFKEQ. This chain's CDR3 is CASSQGTFQETQYF. The CDR3, as DNA: TGTGCCAGCAGCCAAGGGACTTTCCAAGAGACCCAGTACTTC.

This chain links TRBV30 with TRBJ1-1; the D gene is possibly TRBD1 (5 bases). Trimming took 5 bases from V and 0 from J, leaving 13 bases between them. CDR3 length equals 14 residues. Germline CDR1 GTSNPN, CDR2 SVGIG (reference sequence). CDR3: CAWVPQVMNTEAFF. The CDR3 bases are TGTGCCTGGGTACCACAGGTTATGAACACTGAAGCTTTCTTT. The variable domain in full, with the rest retrieved from reference TRBV30 and TRBJ1-1, is SQTIHQWPATLVQPVGSPLSLECTVEGTSNPNLYWYRQAAGRGLQLLFYSVGIGQISSEVPQNLSASRPQDRQFILSSKKLLLSDSGFYLCAWVPQVMNTEAFFGQGTRLTVV.

This chain joins TRBV7-2 and TRBJ1-6; 7 bases map to TRBD1. Germline loops: CDR1 SGHTA, CDR2 FQGNSA. The CDR3 length is 14 residues. The V and J ends lost 3 bases and 7 bases, in that order; junction bases with no gene match: 3. In DNA form, the CDR3 reads TGTGCCAGCAGCTTCCGGGACAGAAATTCACCCCTCCACTTT. Amino acid sequence: CASSFRDRNSPLHF.